These 24 T cell receptor beta chains were all obtained from the same sample, sequenced in a study of molecular identifiers for immune sequencing clone quantification. Via MiXCR, TCRdb re-called the PCR reads, giving one row per CDR3 protein. The sample records approximately 500,000 distinct CDR3 sequences, around 21% being singletons. Sequencing was done on a sample of naive CD8+ T cells from blood, with Jurkat cell RNA spiked in. The subset was: FACS-sorted CD8+CD4-CCR7+CD45RA+ naive T cells. The receptor source for this set is a human donor in good health. Some libraries in this study had Jurkat cell RNA spiked in.

This clonotype was detected only a few times. CDR3 loop: CASSLDRAAIHYEQYF. DNA of the CDR3: TGCGCCAGCAGCCTGGACAGGGCGGCGATTCACTACGAGCAGTACTTC. This rearrangement joins TRBV4-3 to TRBJ2-7, with 8 bases that match TRBD1. Trimming at V came to 4 bases and at J to 3 bases, leaving 11 bases not matched to a gene. Germline assignment: CDR1 LGHNA and CDR2 YSLEER. This CDR3 contains 16 residues.

The chain employs TRBV27 and TRBJ2-4; TRBD2 might be the D (6 bases). V shed 5 bases and J shed 1 base, with 12 bases lying between them. Germline CDR1 MNHEY, CDR2 SMNVEV (reference sequence). This CDR3 has 15 residues. This chain's CDR3 is CASSPGGRAKNIQYF. CDR3 bases: TGTGCCAGCAGTCCCGGGGGTAGGGCCAAAAACATTCAGTACTTC.

This clonotype was counted only a few times. This CDR3 is CASAPGLGDRTDTQYF. As DNA, the CDR3 is TGTGCCAGCGCTCCCGGCCTTGGGGATCGCACAGATACGCAGTATTTT. The chain combines TRBV27 with TRBJ2-3; D is unresolved. V shed 8 bases and J shed 1 base, with 19 bases lying between them. The CDR3 loop spans 16 amino acids. CDR1 is MNHEY, CDR2 SMNVEV, per germline (reference sequence).

The chain carries TRBV14 and TRBJ2-7; D gene unclear. The CDR3 is made up of 16 amino acids. Germline CDR1 reads SGHDN; CDR2 reads FVKESK. V lost 0 bases and J 5 bases, leaving 17 bases between the germline ends. CDR3 nucleotide sequence: TGTGCCAGCAGCCAAGATTTCCGCCTTACTTTGGACGAGCAGTACTTC. Protein sequence: CASSQDFRLTLDEQYF.

As concerns this clonotype: The final CDR3 position lacks the conserved phenylalanine or tryptophan, pointing to a likely read error. The rearrangement links TRBV12-3 or TRBV12-4 to TRBJ2-1; tentative D call: TRBD2 (6 bases). The CDR3 totals 14 residues. Trimming stripped 6 bases from V and 9 bases from J, with 18 bases between. The CDR3 loop is CASSPQAEEGEQFC. DNA for the CDR3: TGTGCCAGCAGCCCCCAAGCAGAGGAGGGTGAGCAGTTCTGC.

This chain links TRBV5-8 with TRBJ2-3, with a possible D match to TRBD2 (5 bases). The CDR3 is made up of 15 amino acids. In germline, CDR1 is SGHTS, CDR2 YDEGEE. V gave up 2 bases and J gave up 1 base, with 11 bases separating them. In DNA form, the CDR3 reads TGTGCCAGCAGCTTTGAGGGAGTGGGCACAGATACGCAGTATTTT. Its protein product is CASSFEGVGTDTQYF.

There are a few counts of this clonotype. This rearrangement joins TRBV4-1 to TRBJ2-1; a possible D gene is TRBD1 (5 bases). V lost 1 base to trimming and J lost 2 bases, with 9 bases between them. CDR1 and CDR2 (germline): MGHRA, YSYEKL. The CDR3 runs to 15 residues. The CDR3 here is CASSQVQGTYNEQFF. The CDR3 nucleotides read TGCGCCAGCAGCCAAGTTCAGGGTACCTACAATGAGCAGTTCTTC.

The sample holds a few counts of this clonotype. The chain is built from TRBV7-9 and TRBJ2-1; D may be TRBD2 (5 bases). Germline CDR1 SEHNR, CDR2 FQNEAQ (reference sequence). The CDR3 sequence is 16 residues long. V shed 4 bases and J shed 8 bases, with 21 bases lying between them. CDR3 in amino acids: CASSSSGIGVWYEQFF. The DNA of the CDR3 is TGTGCCAGCAGCTCTTCCGGGATTGGGGTCTGGTATGAGCAGTTCTTC.

In this sample, this clonotype turned up many times. The chain joins TRBV21-1 to TRBJ1-5; TRBD1 is taken as the D call from the table, unchecked against the DNA. TRBV21-1 is a documented pseudogene. This CDR3 region has 13 residues. CDR3 coding DNA: TGTGCCAGCAGCGAACAGGGAAATCAGCCCCAGCATTTT. Its translation: CASSEQGNQPQHF.

A word on this clonotype: One end of the junction does not line up with germline, which may come from a read error. V gene TRBV20-1 combines with J gene TRBJ2-6; 7 bases fit TRBD1. The CDR3 has 20 residues. Germline V CDR1 and CDR2: DFQATT, SNEGSKA (reference sequence). In nucleotides, the CDR3 is TGCAGTGCTACCCCTATACGGGACAGAGGGTATTCTTCTGGGGTCAACGTCCTGACTTTC. It translates to CSATPIRDRGYSSGVNVLTF.

The CDR3 is CASSLGVYQPQHF. The CDR3 DNA reads TGTGCCAGCAGCTTAGGGGTGTATCAGCCCCAGCATTTT. The chain joins TRBV7-6 to TRBJ1-5, with no clear D. Trimming cost V 1 base and J 5 bases, with 6 bases left between them. The CDR3 has 13 amino acids. Germline V gene data show CDR1 as SGHVS and CDR2 as FNYEAQ.

As for this clonotype: Being one base from a much bigger clone, this may be a read error. The chain is built from TRBV12-3 or TRBV12-4 and TRBJ2-7; 9 bases align to TRBD2. CDR3 length: 16 residues. V lost 7 bases, J lost 2 bases, and 12 bases stayed unmatched. CDR3 in amino acids: CASNFLSGSSTYEQYF. CDR3 nucleotide sequence: TGTGCCAGCAATTTTCTTAGCGGGAGTTCAACCTACGAGCAGTACTTC.

Of note for this clonotype: A much larger clone differs from this one at a single base, so this may be a read error. This chain joins TRBV5-3 and TRBJ2-4; D is undetermined. TRBV5-3 is designated an ORF whose function remains uncertain. This CDR3 has 14 amino acids. In DNA, the CDR3 is TGTGTCAGCAGCTCTGACCGCGGCAAAAACATTCAGTACTTC. Translation: CVSSSDRGKNIQYF.

Only a few counts were recorded for this clonotype. V is TRBV6-4 and J is TRBJ1-1, with D hard to call. Per germline, CDR1 MRHNA and CDR2 SNTAGT. The CDR3 is 14 amino acids. V was shortened by 6 bases and J by 5 bases, with 16 bases between the two germline ends. CDR3 nucleotides: TGTGCCAGCAGGTCGGAGTGGTCGGTGACTGAAGCTTTCTTT. Amino acid sequence: CASRSEWSVTEAFF.

The table lists this clonotype with many counts. The V call is TRBV7-6, the J call TRBJ1-5; D not resolved. Looked up from germline, CDR1 is SGHVS and CDR2 is FNYEAQ. Trimming removed 2 bases at V and 6 bases at J, with 5 bases between. The length of the CDR3 is 12 residues. The DNA for the CDR3 is TGTGCCAGCAGCTTATTAGGTCAGCCCCAGCATTTT. Amino acid sequence: CASSLLGQPQHF. The full variable domain, with the rest looked up from reference TRBV7-6 and TRBJ1-5, is GAGVSQSPRYKVTKRGQDVALRCDPISGHVSLYWYRQALGQGPEFLTYFNYEAQQDKSGLPNDRFSAERPEGSISTLTIQRTEQRDSAMYRCASSLLGQPQHFGDGTRLSIL.

This clonotype was seen many times. This rearrangement joins TRBV7-2 to TRBJ2-1; TRBD2 aligns across 9 bases. V was clipped by 6 bases and J by 4 bases; unmatched bases: 7. This CDR3 is built from 15 residues. Germline loops: CDR1 SGHTA, CDR2 FQGNSA. CDR3 in amino acids: CASRGSGSAYNEQFF. CDR3 in DNA: TGTGCCAGCAGGGGTAGCGGGAGCGCTTACAATGAGCAGTTCTTC.

The sample holds many counts of this clonotype. The chain is built from TRBV6-5 and TRBJ2-3; 8 nucleotides align to TRBD1. This CDR3 contains 18 residues. Germline values: CDR1 MNHEY, CDR2 SVGAGI. The trim removed 0 bases at V and 0 bases at J, leaving 8 bases unmatched. The CDR3 DNA is TGTGCCAGCAGTTACTCGATCGGGACAGGAGGGAGCACAGATACGCAGTATTTT. It translates to CASSYSIGTGGSTDTQYF.

Ten or more counts support this clonotype. The chain is built from TRBV6-5 and TRBJ2-5, with D uncertain. This CDR3 is 14 amino acids long. Germline V lookup: CDR1 MNHEY, CDR2 SVGAGI. Trimming removed 0 bases at V and 4 bases at J, with 9 bases between. The CDR3 here is CASSYSTSRETQYF. The CDR3 coding sequence is TGTGCCAGCAGTTACTCGACCAGTCGAGAGACCCAGTACTTC.

With respect to this clonotype: A junction boundary mismatches the germline segment, possibly from a read error. J is TRBJ2-7 and V is TRBV5-3; maybe TRBD2 (5 bases). TRBV5-3 qualifies as an ORF whose function is uncertain. The CDR3 has 13 residues. The CDR3 DNA sequence: TGTGCCAGCAGCTTGCTAGCCACCCACGAGCAGTACTTC. Its translation is CASSLLATHEQYF.

There are a few counts of this clonotype. V is TRBV6-5 and J is TRBJ1-3; D not certain. Germline CDR1 reads MNHEY; CDR2 reads SVGAGI. The CDR3 spans 13 residues. The V gene lost 8 bases and the J gene lost 0 bases, with 8 bases spanning the gap. The CDR3, as DNA: TGTGCCAGCTACCCATTCTCTGGAAACACCATATATTTT. This codes for CASYPFSGNTIYF.

The table lists this clonotype with many counts. The genes are TRBV6-2 or TRBV6-3 and TRBJ1-5; D ambiguous. The V gene's germline CDR1 is MNHEY and CDR2 SVGEGT. V was trimmed by 3 bases and J by 6 bases, leaving 9 bases between them. This CDR3 spans 13 amino acids. The CDR3 protein is CASSYWEGQPQHF. As DNA, the CDR3 is TGTGCCAGCAGTTATTGGGAGGGTCAGCCCCAGCATTTT.

This clonotype was picked up one time. The germline gene is not matched at one end of the junction; a read error may be the cause. The rearrangement links TRBV28 to TRBJ2-7; D call uncertain. CDR1 is MDHEN and CDR2 is SYDVKM in the germline V gene. The CDR3 loop spans 12 amino acids. DNA of the CDR3: TGTGCCAGCAGTTTGGGCGGTTACGAGCGGTACTTC. Its protein is CASSLGGYERYF.

The V call is TRBV4-3, the J call TRBJ2-2; a possible D gene is TRBD2 (6 bases). This CDR3 comprises 17 residues. V was pared by 0 bases and J by 0 bases, with 11 bases between. Looked up from germline, CDR1 is LGHNA and CDR2 is YSLEER. This CDR3 reads CASSQDRGGANTGELFF. The CDR3, as DNA: TGCGCCAGCAGCCAAGATCGGGGCGGGGCGAACACCGGGGAGCTGTTTTTT.

In its sample, this clonotype was seen many times. The J gene is TRBJ2-4, the V gene TRBV7-9, with TRBD2 matching over 11 bases. The CDR3 length is 18 residues. Germline V gives CDR1 SEHNR, CDR2 FQNEAQ (reference sequence). The junction had 9 bases not matched to a gene; V was cut back by 5 bases and J by 0 bases. The DNA for the CDR3 is TGTGCCAGCAGCGGGACTAGCGGAACCCTTAGAGCCAAAAACATTCAGTACTTC. Amino acid sequence: CASSGTSGTLRAKNIQYF.